These 8 T cell receptor beta chains were sequenced from one sample in a study of cytomegalovirus exposure and HLA in healthy donors. Researchers ran the PCR with 60 Vbeta and 13 Jbeta primers. Method: immunoSEQ multiplex PCR; TCRdb's copy keeps in-frame clones and lacks some. The table records approximately 110,000 clones, approximately 84% of them present only once. Sample: PBMCs. The receptor source for this set is a male donor in good health and CMV-seronegative.

V usage is TRBV25-1 and J usage is TRBJ2-3, with 7 positions matching TRBD2. V dropped 8 bases and J dropped 5; count of bases not matched to a gene: 13. The CDR3 sequence is 15 residues long. The germline V gene encodes CDR1 MGHDK and CDR2 SYGVNS. CDR3 bases: TGTGCCAGCTCCCATAACCGCGGGAGTAGAGATACGCAGTATTTT. Translated, it gives CASSHNRGSRDTQYF.

The rearrangement links TRBV27 to TRBJ2-7; 7 bases agree with TRBD2. The junction had 7 bases not matched to a gene; V was cut back by 3 bases and J by 2 bases. Germline V CDR1 and CDR2: MNHEY, SMNVEV (reference sequence). CDR3 length: 15 amino acids. CDR3 loop: CASSFSGFDTYEQYF. The CDR3 coding sequence is TGTGCCAGCAGTTTTAGCGGGTTCGATACCTACGAGCAGTACTTC.

Only one count was recorded for this clone. The chain employs TRBV29-1 and TRBJ2-2; TRBD2 might be the D (5 bases). From germline, CDR1 is SQVTM and CDR2 ANQGSEA. The V gene lost 7 bases and the J gene lost 8 bases, with 14 bases spanning the gap. This CDR3 is 12 amino acids long. Written as DNA, the CDR3 is TGCAGCGCCGAGAGGGTCGGGGGGGAGCTGTTTTTT. Its translation: CSAERVGGELFF.

This chain connects TRBV28 to TRBJ2-7; 13 bases line up with TRBD2. Germline-derived CDR1 and CDR2 are MDHEN and SYDVKM. V gave up 6 bases and J gave up 3 bases; unmatched junction bases: 5. The CDR3 contains 15 residues. This CDR3 is CASRPGTSGNYEQYF. CDR3 DNA: TGTGCCAGCAGACCAGGGACTAGCGGGAACTACGAGCAGTACTTC. Using reference TRBV28 and TRBJ2-7 for the parts outside the CDR3, the full variable domain is DVKVTQSSRYLVKRTGEKVFLECVQDMDHENMFWYRQDPGLGLRLIYFSYDVKMKEKGDIPEGYSVSREKKERFSLILESASTNQTSMYLCASRPGTSGNYEQYFGPGTRLTVT.

This chain links TRBV18 with TRBJ2-2; 9 bases align to TRBD1. There are 17 residues in the CDR3. V shed 3 bases, J shed 1 base, and the junction held 6 bases outside the gene matches. Germline loops: CDR1 KGHSH, CDR2 LQKENI. The CDR3 coding sequence is TGTGCCAGCTCACCCCAGAGGACAGGGGTGAACACCGGGGAGCTGTTTTTT. This codes for CASSPQRTGVNTGELFF.

A single count supports this clone. This chain links TRBV5-1 with TRBJ2-5, with 7 bases aligning to TRBD2. J was trimmed by 3 bases and V by 3 bases; bases with no gene match: 14. The length of the CDR3 is 17 residues. CDR1 and CDR2 from the germline V gene are SGHRS and YFSETQ. CDR3 bases: TGCGCCAGCAGCTGGTGGGTCCGGGACTACCAAAAAGAGACCCAGTACTTC. Translated: CASSWWVRDYQKETQYF.

This clone has just one count. The V gene is TRBV19, the J gene TRBJ2-5; D unresolved. The CDR3 totals 15 residues. V gave up 7 bases and J gave up 4 bases, with 19 bases separating them. Germline V gives CDR1 LNHDA, CDR2 SQIVND (reference sequence). In nucleotides, the CDR3 is TGTGCCAGTACAGACGTCCCCAGCGTCCGAGAGACCCAGTACTTC. It translates to CASTDVPSVRETQYF.

J is TRBJ2-1 and V is TRBV11-2; D unclear. Per germline, CDR1 SGHAT and CDR2 FQNNGV. V lost 5 bases, J lost 10 bases, and 9 bases lay in between. The CDR3 runs 11 residues. Here the CDR3 DNA reads TGTGCCAGCAGCCCTAGGTCGGAGCAGTTCTTC. Translating gives CASSPRSEQFF.